The entry that follows covers one T cell receptor beta chain sequence. What it recognizes is unknown. These data originate in a study of persistence of HIV-infected CD4 T cells. Study-wide findings and caveats: Proviral oligoclonality tracked with TCR oligoclonality within the same sorted cells. Compared with CD3/CD28-stimulated cells, CMV- and Gag-responding cells showed lower TCRbeta richness.

The V gene's germline CDR1 is ENHRY and CDR2 SYGVKD. CDR3 size: 14 residues. V lost 1 base and J 5 bases, leaving 11 bases between the germline ends. An overlapping HIV-1 Gag peptide pool stimulated these cells at 0.75 to 1 ug/peptide/mL. Sorted nonresponding memory CD4+ T cells were CD40L-negative, CD69-negative, CD45RO-high. CD8-depleted PBMCs were stimulated about 19 hours with anti-CD28/CD49d costimulation, CD40-blocking antibody and enfuvirtide. This was the immunoSEQ version 4 assay in survey mode. Here immunoSEQ multiplex PCR was the method, and the copy in TCRdb shows in-frame clones only, minus some. The repertoire holds approximately 40,000 clones, with approximately 80% as singletons.

This clonotype was sampled from an adult man with HIV who was CMV-seropositive. The chain combines TRBV10-3 with TRBJ1-2; D gene uncertain. This specimen was CD4+ T cells sorted from PBMCs after approximately 19-hour stimulation, taken from a patient who received antiretroviral therapy. The CDR3 bases are TGTGCCATCAGTGAGTTAACGGAGACATATGGCTACACCTTC. It yields the protein CAISELTETYGYTF.